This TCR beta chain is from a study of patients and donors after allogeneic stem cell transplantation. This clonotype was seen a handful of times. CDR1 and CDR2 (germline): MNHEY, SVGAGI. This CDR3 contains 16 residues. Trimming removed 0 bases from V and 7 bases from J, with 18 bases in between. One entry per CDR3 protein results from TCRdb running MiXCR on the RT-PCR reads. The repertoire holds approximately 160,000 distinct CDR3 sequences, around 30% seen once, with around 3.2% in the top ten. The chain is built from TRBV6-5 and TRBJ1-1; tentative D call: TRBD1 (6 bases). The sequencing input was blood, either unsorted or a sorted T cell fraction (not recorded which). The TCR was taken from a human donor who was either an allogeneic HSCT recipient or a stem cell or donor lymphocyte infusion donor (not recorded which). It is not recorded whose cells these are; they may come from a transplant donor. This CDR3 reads CASSYSSAVEGGEAFF. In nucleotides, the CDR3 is TGTGCCAGCAGTTACTCCAGCGCAGTGGAGGGGGGTGAAGCTTTCTTT.